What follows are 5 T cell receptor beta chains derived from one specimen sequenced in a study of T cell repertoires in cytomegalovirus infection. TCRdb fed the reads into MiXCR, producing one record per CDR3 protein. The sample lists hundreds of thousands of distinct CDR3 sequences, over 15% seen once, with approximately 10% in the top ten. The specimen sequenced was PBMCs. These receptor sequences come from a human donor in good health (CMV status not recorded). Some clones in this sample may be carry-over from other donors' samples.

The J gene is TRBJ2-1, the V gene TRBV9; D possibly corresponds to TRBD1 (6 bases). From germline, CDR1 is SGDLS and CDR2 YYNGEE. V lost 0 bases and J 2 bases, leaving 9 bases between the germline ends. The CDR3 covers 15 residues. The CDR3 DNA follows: TGTGCCAGCAGCGTAGTTGGGGACACCTACAATGAGCAGTTCTTC. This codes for CASSVVGDTYNEQFF.

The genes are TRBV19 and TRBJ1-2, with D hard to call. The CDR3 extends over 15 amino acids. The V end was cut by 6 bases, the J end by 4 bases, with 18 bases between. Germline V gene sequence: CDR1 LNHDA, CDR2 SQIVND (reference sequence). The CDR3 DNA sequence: TGTGCCAGTAGGATCCCAGCGGCCAACGTCTATGGCTACACCTTC. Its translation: CASRIPAANVYGYTF.

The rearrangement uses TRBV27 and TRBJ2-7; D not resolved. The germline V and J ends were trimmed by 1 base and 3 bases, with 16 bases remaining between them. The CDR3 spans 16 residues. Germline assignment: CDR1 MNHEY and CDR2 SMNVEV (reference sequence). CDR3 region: CASSLFRGSEIYEQYF. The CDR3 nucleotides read TGTGCCAGCAGTTTATTTCGAGGATCTGAAATCTACGAGCAGTACTTC.

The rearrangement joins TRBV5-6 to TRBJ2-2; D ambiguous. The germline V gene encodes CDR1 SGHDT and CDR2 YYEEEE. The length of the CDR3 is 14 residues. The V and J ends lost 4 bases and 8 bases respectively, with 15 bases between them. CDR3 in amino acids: CASSAGPGIGELFF. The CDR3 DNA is TGTGCCAGCAGCGCCGGACCAGGCATAGGGGAGCTGTTTTTT.

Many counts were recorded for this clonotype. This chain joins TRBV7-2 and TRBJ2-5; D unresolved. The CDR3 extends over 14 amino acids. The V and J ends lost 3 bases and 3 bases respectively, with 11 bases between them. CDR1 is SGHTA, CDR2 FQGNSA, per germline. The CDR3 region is CASSLDLREETQYF. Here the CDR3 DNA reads TGTGCCAGCAGCTTGGACCTAAGGGAAGAGACCCAGTACTTC.